This TCR beta chain was sequenced in a study of T cells in Graves' hyperthyroidism and ophthalmopathy. RNA transcripts served as the template for amplifying TCR beta CDR3 regions. Researchers ran a first-round RT-PCR on the TCR CDR3 using the HTBI primer set. TCRdb reprocessed the multiplex PCR reads with MiXCR, giving one entry per CDR3 protein. The data contain approximately 410,000 distinct CDR3 sequences, about 15% of them singletons. This clonotype was recorded many times. Sequencing used blood. This TCR was sampled from a man aged 18 to 30 with Graves' ophthalmopathy.

Here the CDR3 reads CASSLMPDQNEQFF. CDR3 sequence (DNA): TGCGCCAGCAGCTTGATGCCAGATCAGAATGAGCAGTTCTTC. The chain carries TRBV5-1 and TRBJ2-1; D ambiguous. The CDR3 has 14 amino acids. Germline V gives CDR1 SGHRS, CDR2 YFSETQ. The V and J ends lost 1 base and 7 bases respectively, with 12 bases between them.